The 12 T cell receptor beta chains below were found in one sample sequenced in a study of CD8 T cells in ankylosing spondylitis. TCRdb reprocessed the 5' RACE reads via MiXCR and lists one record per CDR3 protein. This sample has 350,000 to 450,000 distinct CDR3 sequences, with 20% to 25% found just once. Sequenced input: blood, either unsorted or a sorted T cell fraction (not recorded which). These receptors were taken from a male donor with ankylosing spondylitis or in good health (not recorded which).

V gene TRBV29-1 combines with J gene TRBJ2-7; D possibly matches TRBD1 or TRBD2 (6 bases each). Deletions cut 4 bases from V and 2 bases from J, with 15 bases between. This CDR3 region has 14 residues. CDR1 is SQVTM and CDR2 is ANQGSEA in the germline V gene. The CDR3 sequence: CSVGGAANTYEQYF. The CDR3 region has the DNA TGCAGCGTTGGGGGGGCGGCTAACACCTACGAGCAGTACTTC.

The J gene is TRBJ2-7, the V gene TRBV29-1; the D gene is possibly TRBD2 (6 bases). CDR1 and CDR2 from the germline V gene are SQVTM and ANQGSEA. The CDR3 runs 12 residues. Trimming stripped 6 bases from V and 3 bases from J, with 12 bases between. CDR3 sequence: CSVGEVHYEQYF. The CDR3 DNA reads TGCAGCGTCGGGGAGGTACACTACGAGCAGTACTTC.

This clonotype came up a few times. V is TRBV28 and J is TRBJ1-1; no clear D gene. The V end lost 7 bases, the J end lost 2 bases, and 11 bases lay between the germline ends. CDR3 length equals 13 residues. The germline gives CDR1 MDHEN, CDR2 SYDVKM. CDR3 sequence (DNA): TGTGCCAGCACCATGACGGAAAACACTGAAGCTTTCTTT. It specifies CASTMTENTEAFF.

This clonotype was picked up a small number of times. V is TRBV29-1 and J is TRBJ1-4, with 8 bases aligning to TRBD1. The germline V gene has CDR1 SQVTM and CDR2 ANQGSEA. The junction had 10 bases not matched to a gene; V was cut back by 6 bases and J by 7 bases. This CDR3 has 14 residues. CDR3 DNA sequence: TGCAGCGTAGCCCCCCAGGGGGCCGGTGAAAAACTGTTTTTT. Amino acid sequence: CSVAPQGAGEKLFF.

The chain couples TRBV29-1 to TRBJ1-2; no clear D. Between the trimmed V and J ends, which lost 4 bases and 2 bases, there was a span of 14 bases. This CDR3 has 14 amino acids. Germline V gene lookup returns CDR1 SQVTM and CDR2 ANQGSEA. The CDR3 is CSVVVGPPNYGYTF. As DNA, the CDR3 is TGCAGCGTTGTAGTGGGCCCGCCGAACTATGGCTACACCTTC.

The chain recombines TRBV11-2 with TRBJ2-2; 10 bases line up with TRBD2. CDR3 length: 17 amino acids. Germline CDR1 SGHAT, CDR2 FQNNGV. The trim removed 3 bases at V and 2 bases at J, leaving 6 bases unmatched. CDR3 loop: CASSFPSGGVNTGELFF. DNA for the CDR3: TGTGCCAGCAGCTTCCCTAGCGGGGGAGTTAACACCGGGGAGCTGTTTTTT.

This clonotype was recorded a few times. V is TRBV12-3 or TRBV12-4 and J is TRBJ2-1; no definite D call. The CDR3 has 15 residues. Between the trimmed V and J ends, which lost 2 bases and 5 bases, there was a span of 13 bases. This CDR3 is CASSLTEIHNNEQFF. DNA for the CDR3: TGTGCCAGCAGTTTAACCGAAATCCATAACAATGAGCAGTTCTTC.

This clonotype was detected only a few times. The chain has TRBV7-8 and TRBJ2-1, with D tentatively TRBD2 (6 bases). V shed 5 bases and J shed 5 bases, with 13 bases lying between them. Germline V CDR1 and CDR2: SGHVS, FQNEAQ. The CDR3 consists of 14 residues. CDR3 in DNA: TGTGCCAGCAGCCAACCGGGACTCAACAATGAGCAGTTCTTC. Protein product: CASSQPGLNNEQFF.

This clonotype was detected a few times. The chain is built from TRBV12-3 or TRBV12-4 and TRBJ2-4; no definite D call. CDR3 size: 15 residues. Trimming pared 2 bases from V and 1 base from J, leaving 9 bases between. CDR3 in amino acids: CASSLRVAAKNIQYF. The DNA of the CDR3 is TGTGCCAGCAGTTTACGGGTTGCCGCCAAAAACATTCAGTACTTC.

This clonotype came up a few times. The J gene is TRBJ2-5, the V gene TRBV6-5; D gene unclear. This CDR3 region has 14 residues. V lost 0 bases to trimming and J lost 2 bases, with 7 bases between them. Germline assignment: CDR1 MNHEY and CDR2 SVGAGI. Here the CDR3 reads CASSYSGSQETQYF. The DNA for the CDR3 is TGTGCCAGCAGTTACTCTGGCAGTCAAGAGACCCAGTACTTC.

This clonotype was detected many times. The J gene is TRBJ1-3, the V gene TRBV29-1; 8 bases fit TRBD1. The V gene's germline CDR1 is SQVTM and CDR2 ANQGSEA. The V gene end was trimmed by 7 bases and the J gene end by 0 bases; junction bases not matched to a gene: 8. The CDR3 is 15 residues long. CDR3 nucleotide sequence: TGCAGCGACAGGACAGGGCCGAGCTCTGGAAACACCATATATTTT. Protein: CSDRTGPSSGNTIYF.

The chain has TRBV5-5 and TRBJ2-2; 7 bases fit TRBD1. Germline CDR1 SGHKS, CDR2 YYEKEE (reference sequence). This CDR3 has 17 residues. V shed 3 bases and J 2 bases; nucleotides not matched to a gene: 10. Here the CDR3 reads CASSYDPDRRNTGELFF. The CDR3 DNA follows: TGTGCCAGCAGCTATGACCCGGACAGGCGAAACACCGGGGAGCTGTTTTTT.